These T cell receptor beta chains were read from a single sample in a study of PD-1 blockade in mismatch repair-deficient tumors. Assay: immunoSEQ multiplex PCR; the TCRdb copy retains only in-frame clones and omits some. The sample gives tens of thousands of clones, roughly 80% of which show up once; less than 6% is in the top ten. The sample was peripheral blood, taken 44 weeks after starting pembrolizumab. These receptors came from an adult with mismatch repair-deficient cancer. Both conserved end residues are part of each CDR3. The order of the fields is V gene, J gene, clone size, D gene, CDR3 protein, CDR3 DNA. A D gene is named only where the DNA matches it firmly. Clone size is stated in some rows and not others, as once, few, many or a class when expanded.

>TRBV25-1|TRBJ2-1|NA|NA
CASSLFLGGLTYNEQFF
TGTGCCAGCAGTCTCTTTTTGGGGGGCCTAACTTACAATGAGCAGTTCTTC
>TRBV9|TRBJ1-1|NA|NA
CASSPRLNTEAFF
TGTGCCAGCAGCCCACGACTCAACACTGAAGCTTTCTTT
>TRBV12-2|TRBJ2-3|NA|NA
CASRLRPTVTDTQYF
TGTGCAAGTCGCTTACGGCCCACAGTCACAGATACGCAGTATTTT
>TRBV5-5|TRBJ1-4|NA|NA
CASSLNLVSEKLFF
TGTGCCAGCAGCTTGAACCTTGTGAGTGAAAAACTGTTTTTT
>TRBV19|TRBJ2-3|NA|TRBD1
CASSPRDRGTDTQYF
TGTGCCAGTAGTCCCCGGGACAGGGGGACAGATACGCAGTATTTT
>TRBV7-9|TRBJ2-7|few|TRBD1
CASSSSRDRGYHEQYF
TGTGCCAGCAGCTCTTCCCGGGACAGGGGGTACCACGAGCAGTACTTC
>TRBV6-6|TRBJ1-1|once|NA
CASSLQGYTEAFF
TGTGCCAGCAGCCTACAGGGCTACACTGAAGCTTTCTTT
>TRBV5-1|TRBJ2-3|NA|TRBD2
CASSSRAGVADTQYF
TGCGCCAGCAGCTCGAGGGCGGGAGTGGCGGATACGCAGTATTTT
>TRBV19|TRBJ2-1|NA|NA
CASSFREGARYNEQFF
TGTGCCAGTAGTTTTAGGGAGGGGGCGAGGTACAATGAGCAGTTCTTC
>TRBV4-3|TRBJ2-5|NA|NA
CASSQAGDQETQYF
TGCGCCAGCAGCCAAGCAGGGGACCAAGAGACCCAGTACTTC
>TRBV10-1|TRBJ2-3|NA|NA
CASSESGDPTDTQYF
TGCGCCAGCAGTGAGTCCGGGGATCCCACAGATACGCAGTATTTT
>TRBV30|TRBJ2-4|few|TRBD2
CAWSVLAGEVVKNIQYF
TGTGCCTGGAGTGTACTAGCGGGAGAAGTGGTCAAAAACATTCAGTACTTC
>TRBV27|TRBJ1-2|few|TRBD1
CASSFDRGRGGYTF
TGTGCCAGCAGTTTCGACAGGGGGAGGGGTGGCTACACCTTC
>TRBV11-2|TRBJ1-2|NA|TRBD1
CASSLDRGAYGYTF
TGTGCCAGCAGCTTGGACAGGGGGGCTTATGGCTACACCTTC
>TRBV11-2|TRBJ2-7|NA|NA
CASSPTAGMNF
TGTGCCAGCAGCCCCACTGCAGGGATGAACTTC
>TRBV6-5|TRBJ1-3|NA|TRBD1
CASKRGQSSGNTIYF
TGTGCCAGCAAGAGGGGACAGTCGTCTGGAAACACCATATATTTT
>TRBV9|TRBJ1-2|few|NA
CASSSLGRGYTF
TGTGCCAGCAGCTCTCTTGGACGAGGGTACACCTTC
>TRBV10-3|TRBJ1-5|NA|NA
CAISTGDPNQPQHF
TGTGCCATCAGCACGGGAGATCCCAATCAGCCCCAGCATTTT
>TRBV2|TRBJ1-2|NA|NA
CASRGDRGNYGYTF
TGTGCCAGCAGGGGGGACCGTGGGAACTATGGCTACACCTTC
>TRBV5-1|TRBJ1-2|NA|NA
CASSHAGEYGYTF
TGCGCCAGCAGCCATGCCGGGGAATATGGCTACACCTTC
>TRBV29-1|TRBJ1-2|NA|NA
CSVPIEGYGYTF
TGCAGCGTCCCAATAGAAGGCTATGGCTACACCTTC
>TRBV5-6|TRBJ2-1|once|TRBD2
CASSREDNEQFF
TGTGCCAGCAGCCGGGAGGACAATGAGCAGTTCTTC
>TRBV6-1|TRBJ2-4|NA|TRBD1
CASSPQGASKNIQYF
TGTGCCAGCAGCCCACAGGGGGCGTCCAAAAACATTCAGTACTTC
>TRBV27|TRBJ2-5|once|TRBD1
CASSSLRDRAETQYF
TGTGCCAGCAGTTCCCTCCGGGACAGGGCCGAGACCCAGTACTTC
>TRBV15|TRBJ1-1|NA|TRBD1
CATSRVGDRGGTEAFF
TGTGCCACCAGCAGAGTGGGAGACAGGGGAGGTACTGAAGCTTTCTTT
>TRBV2|TRBJ2-7|NA|NA
CASRPSGANEQYF
TGTGCCAGCCGCCCTTCTGGGGCCAACGAGCAGTACTTC
>TRBV5-6|TRBJ2-1|NA|TRBD1
CASSLRTGGYNEQFF
TGTGCCAGCAGCTTAAGGACAGGGGGGTACAATGAGCAGTTCTTC
>TRBV10-3|TRBJ1-5|NA|NA
CAISESFRGQGRPQHF
TGTGCCATCAGTGAGTCATTTCGGGGGCAAGGGAGGCCCCAGCATTTT
>TRBV11-2|TRBJ2-3|once|TRBD2
CASSLDRGRRTSGPLEQYF
TGTGCCAGCAGCTTAGATCGGGGTCGGAGGACTAGCGGACCTCTTGAGCAGTATTTT
>TRBV6-5|TRBJ2-2|NA|NA
CASSFRDRTGELFF
TGTGCCAGCAGTTTCAGGGATCGAACCGGGGAGCTGTTTTTT
>TRBV19|TRBJ2-1|once|NA
CASSLRGAGYLSHSYNEQFF
TGTGCCAGTAGTCTTCGGGGAGCGGGCTACCTATCCCACTCCTACAATGAGCAGTTCTTC
>TRBV13|TRBJ1-1|NA|NA
CASSFRSSEAFF
TGTGCCAGCAGCTTTCGGTCCTCTGAAGCTTTCTTT
>TRBV27|TRBJ2-2|NA|NA
CASNVRGPNTGELFF
TGTGCCAGCAATGTTCGGGGCCCGAACACCGGGGAGCTGTTTTTT
>TRBV19|TRBJ2-1|NA|TRBD2
CASSPQNEVFSGSYYNEQFF
TGTGCCAGTAGCCCCCAGAACGAGGTCTTTAGCGGGAGCTATTACAATGAGCAGTTCTTC
>TRBV6-6|TRBJ1-1|NA|NA
CASSTTPNTEAFF
TGTGCCAGCAGTACGACACCGAACACTGAAGCTTTCTTT
>TRBV5-5|TRBJ2-3|NA|TRBD2
CASSLETSGTDTQYF
TGTGCCAGCAGCTTGGAGACTAGCGGGACAGATACGCAGTATTTT
>TRBV6-5|TRBJ1-2|few|TRBD1
CASSWDRSYGYTF
TGTGCCAGCAGTTGGGACAGGTCCTATGGCTACACCTTC
>TRBV9|TRBJ2-7|NA|NA
CASSVAPAGYEQYF
TGTGCCAGCAGCGTAGCCCCAGCGGGCTACGAGCAGTACTTC
>TRBV19|TRBJ2-7|NA|NA
CASSIGAGGPYEQYF
TGTGCCAGTAGTATTGGGGCTGGAGGCCCCTACGAGCAGTACTTC
>TRBV13|TRBJ2-1|NA|TRBD2
CASSLGLASGDNEQFF
TGTGCCAGCAGCTTAGGCCTGGCTAGCGGGGACAATGAGCAGTTCTTC
>TRBV9|TRBJ1-2|NA|TRBD1
CASSVARRTGIYGYTF
TGTGCCAGCAGCGTAGCTCGGCGGACAGGGATCTATGGCTACACCTTC
>TRBV2|TRBJ2-1|NA|NA
CASREYLGTEQFF
TGTGCCAGCAGGGAGTATCTAGGCACTGAGCAGTTCTTC
>TRBV4-1|TRBJ2-7|NA|TRBD1
CASSQGTGSLHYEQYF
TGCGCCAGCAGCCAAGGGACAGGGAGCTTGCACTACGAGCAGTACTTC
>TRBV19|TRBJ2-3|NA|NA
CASSSRPPGTQTSTDTQYF
TGTGCCAGTAGTTCACGACCGCCCGGGACACAAACTAGCACAGATACGCAGTATTTT
>TRBV7-2|TRBJ2-3|NA|NA
CASSQELLETDTQYF
TGTGCCAGCAGCCAAGAGCTCCTAGAAACAGATACGCAGTATTTT
>TRBV2|TRBJ2-1|NA|TRBD2
CASSEQGLAAYNEQFF
TGTGCCAGCAGTGAGCAGGGACTAGCGGCCTACAATGAGCAGTTCTTC
>TRBV5-8|TRBJ2-5|NA|NA
CASSLGAQETQYF
TGTGCCAGCAGCTTGGGGGCCCAAGAGACCCAGTACTTC
>TRBV6-5|TRBJ2-7|once|NA
CASTYRPGSSYEQYF
TGTGCCAGCACCTACCGGCCAGGGAGCTCCTACGAGCAGTACTTC
>TRBV15|TRBJ2-3|NA|NA
CATSREITDTQYF
TGTGCCACCAGCAGGGAAATTACAGATACGCAGTATTTT
>TRBV6-1|TRBJ2-5|NA|TRBD1
CASNLGGAKGETQYF
TGTGCCAGCAACCTAGGGGGCGCCAAGGGAGAGACCCAGTACTTC
>TRBV11-3|TRBJ2-1|NA|NA
CASRLGVYNEQFF
TGTGCCAGCAGACTCGGCGTTTACAATGAGCAGTTCTTC